The 31 T cell receptor beta chains below come from one sample, sequenced in a study of CD8 T cells in ankylosing spondylitis. TCRdb processed the 5' RACE reads anew with MiXCR; each CDR3 protein has one entry. This table holds 25,000 to 30,000 distinct CDR3 sequences, about 5.6% found once. Sequences were obtained from blood, either unsorted or a sorted T cell fraction (not recorded which). These receptors all stem from a female donor with ankylosing spondylitis or in good health (not recorded which).

V and J are TRBV9 and TRBJ2-1; 10 bases agree with TRBD2. In germline, CDR1 is SGDLS, CDR2 YYNGEE. CDR3 length: 16 amino acids. The ends lost 3 bases at V and 4 bases at J; junction bases unmatched: 7. The CDR3 is CASSATLAGSYNEQFF. The CDR3 DNA is TGTGCCAGCAGCGCCACACTAGCGGGATCATACAATGAGCAGTTCTTC.

This clonotype has ten or more counts. V is TRBV9 and J is TRBJ1-5, with D unclear. With 1 base removed from V and 1 base from J, the gap between germline ends came to 9 bases. Germline lookup yields CDR1 SGDLS and CDR2 YYNGEE. The CDR3 runs to 15 residues. CDR3 DNA sequence: TGTGCCAGCAGCGTAAATGGGCAGAGCAATCAGCCCCAGCATTTT. This sequence encodes CASSVNGQSNQPQHF.

This clonotype has a count of ten or more. The chain recombines TRBV3-1 with TRBJ2-1; D gene ambiguous. The CDR3 is 15 residues long. The germline V gene encodes CDR1 LGHDT and CDR2 YNNKEL (reference sequence). Trimming removed 3 bases from V and 0 bases from J, with 9 bases in between. This CDR3 reads CASSQRPGSYNEQFF. Here the CDR3 DNA reads TGTGCCAGCAGCCAGAGACCCGGCTCCTACAATGAGCAGTTCTTC.

This chain joins TRBV9 and TRBJ2-7; 9 positions match TRBD1. CDR1 is SGDLS and CDR2 is YYNGEE in the germline V gene. The CDR3 consists of 14 residues. Trimming took 0 bases from V and 4 from J; bases not matched to a gene: 2. CDR3 sequence: CASSVAGTGYEQYF. The CDR3, as DNA: TGTGCCAGCAGCGTAGCTGGGACAGGGTACGAGCAGTACTTC. The entire variable domain, with the rest obtained from reference TRBV9 and TRBJ2-7, is as follows: DSGVTQTPKHLITATGQRVTLRCSPRSGDLSVYWYQQSLDQGLQFLIQYYNGEERAKGNILERFSAQQFPDLHSELNLSSLELGDSALYFCASSVAGTGYEQYFGPGTRLTVT.

The V gene is TRBV9, the J gene TRBJ2-5; D ambiguous. The CDR3 spans 14 residues. CDR1 is SGDLS and CDR2 is YYNGEE in the germline V gene. Trimming left V 0 bases short and J 2 bases short, with 8 bases between. The CDR3 region has the DNA TGTGCCAGCAGCGTAGAAACTGCACAAGAGACCCAGTACTTC. It encodes CASSVETAQETQYF.

The J gene is TRBJ2-1, the V gene TRBV9; D unresolved. Germline V gene sequence: CDR1 SGDLS, CDR2 YYNGEE. This CDR3 region has 15 residues. Trimming pared 0 bases from V and 5 bases from J, leaving 12 bases between. Here the CDR3 reads CASSVDGVVDNEQFF. CDR3 sequence (DNA): TGTGCCAGCAGCGTAGATGGGGTAGTTGACAATGAGCAGTTCTTC.

This clonotype was detected ten times or more. V gene TRBV9 combines with J gene TRBJ1-6; possibly TRBD1 for D (5 bases). The length of the CDR3 is 14 residues. V dropped 4 bases and J dropped 7 bases, with 12 bases sitting between them. Germline values: CDR1 SGDLS, CDR2 YYNGEE. CDR3 nucleotides: TGTGCCAGCAGCTTGGGACCGATAAATTCACCCCTCCACTTT. It yields the protein CASSLGPINSPLHF.

This clonotype has a count of ten or more. V usage is TRBV9 and J usage is TRBJ2-5; D gene unclear. The CDR3 is made up of 14 amino acids. Trimming shortened V by 3 bases and J by 4 bases, and 13 bases separated the two germline ends. From germline, CDR1 is SGDLS and CDR2 YYNGEE. This CDR3 reads CASSAGSQGETQYF. Here the CDR3 DNA reads TGTGCCAGCAGCGCCGGGTCCCAAGGAGAGACCCAGTACTTC. Supplemented by reference TRBV9 and TRBJ2-5, the full variable domain reads DSGVTQTPKHLITATGQRVTLRCSPRSGDLSVYWYQQSLDQGLQFLIQYYNGEERAKGNILERFSAQQFPDLHSELNLSSLELGDSALYFCASSAGSQGETQYFGPGTRLLVL.

At least ten counts were recorded for this clonotype. This rearrangement joins TRBV9 to TRBJ1-2; possibly TRBD1 for D (5 bases). Germline values: CDR1 SGDLS, CDR2 YYNGEE. V was trimmed by 1 base and J by 5 bases, leaving 12 bases between them. The CDR3 spans 14 residues. The CDR3 nucleotides are TGTGCCAGCAGCGTACAGGGAATCGGTTATGGCTACACCTTC. This sequence encodes CASSVQGIGYGYTF.

This clonotype has at least ten counts. The chain combines TRBV9 with TRBJ2-4; the D is unclear. From germline, CDR1 is SGDLS and CDR2 YYNGEE. The CDR3 runs to 12 residues. V was cut by 4 bases and J by 9 bases, with 11 bases left in between. The CDR3 loop is CASSTEGGIQYF. The CDR3, as DNA: TGTGCCAGCAGCACGGAAGGCGGCATTCAGTACTTC.

This clonotype was seen many times. This chain connects TRBV9 to TRBJ2-3; 9 bases match TRBD1. Germline lookup yields CDR1 SGDLS and CDR2 YYNGEE. After removal of 0 bases from V and 1 base from J, the junction contained 3 bases not matched to a gene. The CDR3 runs to 16 residues. CDR3 loop: CASSVEGDRGTDTQYF. In DNA, the CDR3 is TGTGCCAGCAGCGTAGAAGGGGACAGGGGCACAGATACGCAGTATTTT.

This clonotype has a count of ten or more. The chain links TRBV9 to TRBJ2-1, with 8 nucleotides matching TRBD2. With V trimmed by 5 bases and J by 5 bases, 9 bases remained unmatched. Germline V gives CDR1 SGDLS, CDR2 YYNGEE. The CDR3 is 15 amino acids. The CDR3 protein is CASSESGRGNNEQFF. CDR3 nucleotide sequence: TGTGCCAGCAGTGAGAGCGGGAGAGGGAACAATGAGCAGTTCTTC.

Many counts were recorded for this clonotype. The chain employs TRBV9 and TRBJ2-1; 7 nucleotides match TRBD2. With 3 bases clipped from V and 7 bases from J, the junction kept 7 bases outside the gene matches. Germline V CDR1 and CDR2: SGDLS, YYNGEE. The CDR3 is made up of 14 amino acids. CDR3 residues: CASSALTSLNEQFF. The CDR3, as DNA: TGTGCCAGCAGCGCCCTGACTAGCCTGAATGAGCAGTTCTTC.

V is TRBV9 and J is TRBJ2-3; D unclear. V shed 0 bases and J shed 12 bases, with 11 bases lying between them. Germline assignment: CDR1 SGDLS and CDR2 YYNGEE. There are 12 residues in the CDR3. The CDR3 DNA sequence: TGTGCCAGCAGCGTAGGCGGAGACGCCCAGTATTTT. Protein product: CASSVGGDAQYF.

This clonotype came up many times. V is TRBV9 and J is TRBJ1-6; no firm D call. CDR1 and CDR2 from the germline V gene are SGDLS and YYNGEE. The CDR3 length is 14 residues. Trimming left V 1 base short and J 8 bases short, with 10 bases between. The CDR3 DNA reads as TGTGCCAGCAGCGTAAGGGCCACCGATTCACCCCTCCACTTT. Amino acid sequence: CASSVRATDSPLHF.

This clonotype was observed many times. The V and J genes are TRBV9 and TRBJ1-2, with 8 bases identical to TRBD1. From germline, CDR1 is SGDLS and CDR2 YYNGEE. This CDR3 has 15 residues. J gave up 8 bases and V 1 base, and 10 bases lay outside the gene matches. CDR3 nucleotides: TGTGCCAGCAGCGTACGAGGACAGGGAGAGGAAGGCTACACCTTC. Translating it yields CASSVRGQGEEGYTF. Full variable domain (outside the CDR3, taken from reference TRBV9 and TRBJ1-2): DSGVTQTPKHLITATGQRVTLRCSPRSGDLSVYWYQQSLDQGLQFLIQYYNGEERAKGNILERFSAQQFPDLHSELNLSSLELGDSALYFCASSVRGQGEEGYTFGSGTRLTVV.

V is TRBV9 and J is TRBJ2-7; D might be TRBD1 or TRBD2, each matching 5 bases. The CDR3 is made up of 13 amino acids. V lost 1 base, J lost 3 bases, and 8 bases lay in between. Germline assignment: CDR1 SGDLS and CDR2 YYNGEE. The CDR3, as DNA: TGTGCCAGCAGCGTACGTGGGGGCTACGAGCAGTACTTC. This codes for CASSVRGGYEQYF.

This clonotype was counted ten times or more. The chain uses TRBV9 and TRBJ2-2; no clear D. Looked up from germline, CDR1 is SGDLS and CDR2 is YYNGEE. The CDR3 has 14 amino acids. V lost 1 base to trimming and J lost 0 bases, with 4 bases between them. Written as DNA, the CDR3 is TGTGCCAGCAGCGTACGAGCGAACACCGGGGAGCTGTTTTTT. Protein product: CASSVRANTGELFF.

Ten or more counts support this clonotype. The J gene is TRBJ2-2, the V gene TRBV9, with D hard to call. V was pared by 4 bases and J by 6 bases, with 13 bases between. Germline assignment: CDR1 SGDLS and CDR2 YYNGEE. The CDR3 length is 14 residues. The DNA for the CDR3 is TGTGCCAGCAGCCCCCGAGCTTGGTCCGGGGAGCTGTTTTTT. Translated, it gives CASSPRAWSGELFF.

This clonotype was seen at least ten times. The V call is TRBV9, the J call TRBJ2-5, with D uncertain. This CDR3 has 15 residues. Germline CDR1 and CDR2: SGDLS and YYNGEE. V shed 1 base and J shed 2 bases, with 12 bases lying between them. CDR3 region: CASSVMGGPQETQYF. CDR3 DNA: TGTGCCAGCAGCGTAATGGGCGGTCCGCAAGAGACCCAGTACTTC.

This clonotype appeared a few times. The chain combines TRBV9 with TRBJ2-1; D may match TRBD1 or TRBD2 (6 bases each). The V and J ends lost 0 bases and 8 bases respectively, with 15 bases between them. The CDR3 spans 15 residues. Germline CDR1 is SGDLS and CDR2 is YYNGEE. As DNA, the CDR3 is TGTGCCAGCAGCGTAGGGGGGGCCAGAGGGGATGAGCAGTTCTTC. Translated: CASSVGGARGDEQFF.

This clonotype has a count of ten or more. CDR3 in amino acids: CASSADRLGTFGYTF. CDR3 in DNA: TGTGCCAGCAGCGCTGACCGGCTCGGCACTTTTGGGTACACCTTC. This chain uses TRBV9 with TRBJ1-2; D is undetermined. Trimming pared 3 bases from V and 11 bases from J, leaving 23 bases between. The germline CDR1 and CDR2 sequences are SGDLS and YYNGEE. The CDR3 loop spans 15 amino acids. Together with reference TRBV9 and TRBJ1-2, the CDR3 gives the full variable domain: DSGVTQTPKHLITATGQRVTLRCSPRSGDLSVYWYQQSLDQGLQFLIQYYNGEERAKGNILERFSAQQFPDLHSELNLSSLELGDSALYFCASSADRLGTFGYTFGSGTRLTVV.

This clonotype was seen ten or more times. This sequence joins TRBV9 and TRBJ1-2; D not resolved. Trimming cost V 4 bases and J 1 base, with 14 bases left between them. Germline values: CDR1 SGDLS, CDR2 YYNGEE. The CDR3 length is 15 residues. CDR3 coding DNA: TGTGCCAGCAGCCCCCGCCCCGGGGTTAACTATGGCTACACCTTC. Protein: CASSPRPGVNYGYTF.

Sample share makes this clonotype medium-sized. This chain links TRBV9 with TRBJ1-3; no reliable D call. CDR3 length: 16 residues. CDR1 SGDLS and CDR2 YYNGEE come from the germline V gene. The V end lost 0 bases, the J end lost 0 bases, and 10 bases lay between the germline ends. The CDR3 region has the DNA TGTGCCAGCAGCGTAGCTACGGGGAGCTCTGGAAACACCATATATTTT. Amino acid sequence: CASSVATGSSGNTIYF. The full variable domain, its missing parts supplied by reference TRBV9 and TRBJ1-3, is DSGVTQTPKHLITATGQRVTLRCSPRSGDLSVYWYQQSLDQGLQFLIQYYNGEERAKGNILERFSAQQFPDLHSELNLSSLELGDSALYFCASSVATGSSGNTIYFGEGSWLTVV.

This clonotype was detected many times. The rearrangement joins TRBV9 to TRBJ2-3, with TRBD2 matching over 9 bases. With 2 bases clipped from V and 6 bases from J, the junction kept 10 bases outside the gene matches. Germline assignment: CDR1 SGDLS and CDR2 YYNGEE. The CDR3 totals 16 residues. The CDR3 DNA follows: TGTGCCAGCAGCGTCGGGCTAGCGGGATTCGGTGATACGCAGTATTTT. As protein: CASSVGLAGFGDTQYF. Combining the CDR3 with reference TRBV9 and TRBJ2-3 gives the whole variable domain DSGVTQTPKHLITATGQRVTLRCSPRSGDLSVYWYQQSLDQGLQFLIQYYNGEERAKGNILERFSAQQFPDLHSELNLSSLELGDSALYFCASSVGLAGFGDTQYFGPGTRLTVL.

This clonotype was observed at least ten times. The V gene is TRBV9, the J gene TRBJ2-7; no clear D gene. The CDR3 is made up of 14 amino acids. The germline gives CDR1 SGDLS, CDR2 YYNGEE. With 3 bases removed from V and 2 bases from J, the gap between germline ends came to 12 bases. The CDR3, as DNA: TGTGCCAGCAGCGCCCGACCGGGCCCCTACGAGCAGTACTTC. This gives the protein CASSARPGPYEQYF. The whole variable domain, remainder taken from reference TRBV9 and TRBJ2-7, is DSGVTQTPKHLITATGQRVTLRCSPRSGDLSVYWYQQSLDQGLQFLIQYYNGEERAKGNILERFSAQQFPDLHSELNLSSLELGDSALYFCASSARPGPYEQYFGPGTRLTVT.

This clonotype was counted many times. The rearrangement links TRBV9 to TRBJ2-3; D possibly uses TRBD1 or TRBD2 (6 bases each). Germline assignment: CDR1 SGDLS and CDR2 YYNGEE. With 1 base removed from V and 4 bases from J, the gap between germline ends came to 7 bases. This CDR3 spans 13 amino acids. The CDR3 loop reads CASSVRGADTQYF. The CDR3 DNA follows: TGTGCCAGCAGCGTAAGGGGGGCAGATACGCAGTATTTT. The variable domain in full, with the rest retrieved from reference TRBV9 and TRBJ2-3, is DSGVTQTPKHLITATGQRVTLRCSPRSGDLSVYWYQQSLDQGLQFLIQYYNGEERAKGNILERFSAQQFPDLHSELNLSSLELGDSALYFCASSVRGADTQYFGPGTRLTVL.

This clonotype was recorded a few times. The DNA of the CDR3 is TGTGCCAGCAGCGTAGCAACGCCCGGGACAGGGAGTAATGAGCAGTTCTTC. This sequence encodes CASSVATPGTGSNEQFF. V usage is TRBV9 and J usage is TRBJ2-1; TRBD1 matches at 9 bases. V dropped 0 bases and J dropped 7; count of bases not matched to a gene: 11. The CDR3 totals 17 residues. The germline V gene has CDR1 SGDLS and CDR2 YYNGEE. Looking up the rest from reference TRBV9 and TRBJ2-1 gives the full variable domain: DSGVTQTPKHLITATGQRVTLRCSPRSGDLSVYWYQQSLDQGLQFLIQYYNGEERAKGNILERFSAQQFPDLHSELNLSSLELGDSALYFCASSVATPGTGSNEQFFGPGTRLTVL.

This clonotype has a count of ten or more. The chain is built from TRBV9 and TRBJ1-1; no reliable D call. Germline V gives CDR1 SGDLS, CDR2 YYNGEE. The CDR3 spans 15 residues. V shed 2 bases and J shed 1 base, with 12 bases lying between them. The CDR3 DNA reads TGTGCCAGCAGCGTCGGCCTTAACAAGAACACTGAAGCTTTCTTT. It encodes CASSVGLNKNTEAFF.

The genes are TRBV9 and TRBJ2-3; 14 bases are shared with TRBD2. The CDR3 contains 16 residues. Germline V gene lookup returns CDR1 SGDLS and CDR2 YYNGEE. The V segment lost 4 bases and the J segment 5 bases; nucleotides outside the gene matches: 6. The CDR3 region has the DNA TGTGCCAGCAGCCTGGGACTAGCGGGAGTTGGAGATACGCAGTATTTT. Translated, it gives CASSLGLAGVGDTQYF.

Many counts were recorded for this clonotype. This rearrangement joins TRBV9 to TRBJ2-3, with 12 bases lining up with TRBD2. This CDR3 has 16 residues. Per germline, CDR1 SGDLS and CDR2 YYNGEE. Trimming removed 4 bases from V and 2 bases from J; junction bases left unmatched: 5. This CDR3 reads CASSSRTSGDTDTQYF. CDR3 DNA: TGTGCCAGCAGCTCTAGGACTAGCGGGGACACAGATACGCAGTATTTT.